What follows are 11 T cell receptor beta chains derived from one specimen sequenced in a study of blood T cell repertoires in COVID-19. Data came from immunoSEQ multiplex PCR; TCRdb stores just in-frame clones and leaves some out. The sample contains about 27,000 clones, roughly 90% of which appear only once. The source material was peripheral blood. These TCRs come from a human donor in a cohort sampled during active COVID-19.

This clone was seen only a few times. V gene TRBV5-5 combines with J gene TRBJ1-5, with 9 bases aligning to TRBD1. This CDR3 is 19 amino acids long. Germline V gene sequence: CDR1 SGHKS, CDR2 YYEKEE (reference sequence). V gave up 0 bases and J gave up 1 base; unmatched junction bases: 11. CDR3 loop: CASSLAVGTGGASNQPQHF. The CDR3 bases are TGTGCCAGCAGCTTGGCCGTTGGCACAGGGGGCGCGAGCAATCAGCCCCAGCATTTT.

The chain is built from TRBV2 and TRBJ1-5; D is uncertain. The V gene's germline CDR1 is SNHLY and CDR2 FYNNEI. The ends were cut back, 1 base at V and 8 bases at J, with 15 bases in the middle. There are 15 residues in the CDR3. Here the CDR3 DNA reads TGTGCCAGCAGTGAAGGGACTCTCCCCCAAAAGCCCCAGCATTTT. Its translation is CASSEGTLPQKPQHF.

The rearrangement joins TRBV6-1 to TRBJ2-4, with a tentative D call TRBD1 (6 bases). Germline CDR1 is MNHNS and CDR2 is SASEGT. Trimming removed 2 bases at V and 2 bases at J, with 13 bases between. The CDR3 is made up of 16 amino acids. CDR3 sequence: CASSEWGQLTKNIQYF. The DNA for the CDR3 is TGTGCCAGCAGTGAATGGGGACAATTAACCAAAAACATTCAGTACTTC.

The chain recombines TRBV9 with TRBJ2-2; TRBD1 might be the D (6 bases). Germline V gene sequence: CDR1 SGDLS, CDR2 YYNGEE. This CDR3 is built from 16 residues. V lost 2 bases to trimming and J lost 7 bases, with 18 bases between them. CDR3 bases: TGTGCCAGCAGCGTTGAGGGACACCGTATTGGCGGGGAGCTGTTTTTT. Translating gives CASSVEGHRIGGELFF.

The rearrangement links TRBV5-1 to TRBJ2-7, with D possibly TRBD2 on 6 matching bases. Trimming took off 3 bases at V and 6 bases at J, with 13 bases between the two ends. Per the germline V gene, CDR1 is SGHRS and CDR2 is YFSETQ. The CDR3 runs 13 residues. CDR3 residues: CASSSGEGREQYF. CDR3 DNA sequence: TGCGCCAGCAGCTCGGGGGAAGGGCGCGAGCAGTACTTC.

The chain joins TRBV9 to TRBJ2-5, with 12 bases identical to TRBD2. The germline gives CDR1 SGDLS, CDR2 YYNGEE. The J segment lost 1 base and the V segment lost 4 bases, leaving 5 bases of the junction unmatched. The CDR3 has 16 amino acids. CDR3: CASSLTSGGFQETQYF. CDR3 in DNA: TGTGCCAGCAGCCTTACTAGCGGGGGGTTCCAAGAGACCCAGTACTTC.

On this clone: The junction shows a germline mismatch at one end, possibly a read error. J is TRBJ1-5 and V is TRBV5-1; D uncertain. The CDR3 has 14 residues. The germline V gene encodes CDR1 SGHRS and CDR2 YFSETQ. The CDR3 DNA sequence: TGCGCCAGCAGGTTGGGAATCGAGGATCAGCCCCAGCATTTT. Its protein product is CASRLGIEDQPQHF.

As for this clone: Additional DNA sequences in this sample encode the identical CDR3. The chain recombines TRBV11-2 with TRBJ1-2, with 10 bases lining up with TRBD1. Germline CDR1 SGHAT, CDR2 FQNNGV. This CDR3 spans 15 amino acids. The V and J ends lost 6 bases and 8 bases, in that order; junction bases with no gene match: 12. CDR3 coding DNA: TGTGCCAGCAGGGTCGACAGGGGGCATTTTAAGGGCTACACCTTC. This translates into CASRVDRGHFKGYTF.

The CDR3 nucleotides read TGTGCCAGCAGCCCGGCGGGCGGAACCTCCCAAGAGACCCAGTACTTC. It yields the protein CASSPAGGTSQETQYF. The chain links TRBV5-4 to TRBJ2-5, with TRBD2 as a possible D gene (5 bases). The CDR3 spans 16 residues. V was shortened by 4 bases and J by 1 base, with 17 bases between the two germline ends. Germline assignment: CDR1 SGHNT and CDR2 YYREEE (reference sequence).

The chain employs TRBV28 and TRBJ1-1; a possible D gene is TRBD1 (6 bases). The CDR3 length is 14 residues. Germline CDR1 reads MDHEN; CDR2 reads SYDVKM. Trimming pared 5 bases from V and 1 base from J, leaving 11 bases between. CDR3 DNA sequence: TGTGCCAGCAGTAGGCTCAGGGGGAACACTGAAGCTTTCTTT. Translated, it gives CASSRLRGNTEAFF.

The CDR3 loop reads CASSLGTETFYGYTF. Written as DNA, the CDR3 is TGCGCCAGCAGCTTGGGGACAGAAACCTTCTATGGCTACACCTTC. The chain employs TRBV5-1 and TRBJ1-2, with D possibly being TRBD1 (6 bases). The V end lost 0 bases, the J end lost 4 bases, and 13 bases lay between the germline ends. Germline values: CDR1 SGHRS, CDR2 YFSETQ. The CDR3 sequence is 15 residues long.